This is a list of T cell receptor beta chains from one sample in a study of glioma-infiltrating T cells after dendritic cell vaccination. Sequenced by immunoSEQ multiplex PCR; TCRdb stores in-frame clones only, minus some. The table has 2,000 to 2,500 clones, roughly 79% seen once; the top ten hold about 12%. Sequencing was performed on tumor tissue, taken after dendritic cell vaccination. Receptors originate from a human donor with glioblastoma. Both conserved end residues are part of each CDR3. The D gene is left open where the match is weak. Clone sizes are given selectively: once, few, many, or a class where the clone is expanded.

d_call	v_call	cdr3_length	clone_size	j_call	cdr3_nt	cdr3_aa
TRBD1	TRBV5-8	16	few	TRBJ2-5	TGTGCCAGCAGCCTCCCCCCCGCAGGGGGCCGAGAGACCCAGTACTTC	CASSLPPAGGRETQYF
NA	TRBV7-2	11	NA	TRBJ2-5	TGTGCCAGCAGCTTAGACAGGGCCCAGTACTTC	CASSLDRAQYF
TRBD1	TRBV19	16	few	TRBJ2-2	TGTGCCAGTAGTATAAAGGGGGCACTAAACACCGGGGAGCTGTTTTTT	CASSIKGALNTGELFF
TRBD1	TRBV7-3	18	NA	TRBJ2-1	TGTGCCAGCACCATTCCATTAGGGCAGGGGGCGAACGACAATGAGCAGTTCTTC	CASTIPLGQGANDNEQFF
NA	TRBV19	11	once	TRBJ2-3	TGTGCCAGTACCGCCAGGGATACGCAGTATTTT	CASTARDTQYF
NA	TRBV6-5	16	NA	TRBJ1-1	TGTGCCAGCAGTTCCCCGGCAGGGGAAGGGTACACTGAAGCTTTCTTT	CASSSPAGEGYTEAFF
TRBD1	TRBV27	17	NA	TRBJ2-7	TGTGCCAGCAGTCTCGGGACAGGGACACCCGGGGGTCACGAGCAGTACTTC	CASSLGTGTPGGHEQYF
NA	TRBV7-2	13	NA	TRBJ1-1	TGTGCCAGCAGCAGGGGACAGAACACTGAAGCTTTCTTT	CASSRGQNTEAFF
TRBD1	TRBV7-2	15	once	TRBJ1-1	TGTGCCAGCAGATCAACAGGGGGCAGGGACACTGAAGCTTTCTTT	CASRSTGGRDTEAFF
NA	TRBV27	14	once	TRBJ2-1	TGTGCCAGCAGTTTATCTTGGAGCTACAATGAGCAGTTCTTC	CASSLSWSYNEQFF
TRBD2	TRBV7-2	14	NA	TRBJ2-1	TGTGCCAGCAGCTCGGGACTAGCGGGAGTTGAGCAGTTCTTC	CASSSGLAGVEQFF